This T cell receptor beta chain was retrieved from a study of tumor-infiltrating lymphocytes in oesophageal squamous cell carcinoma. This clonotype has ten or more counts. V was trimmed by 6 bases and J by 4 bases, leaving 19 bases between them. CDR1 and CDR2 from the germline V gene are SGHKS and YYEKEE (reference sequence). This CDR3 region has 15 residues. TCRdb analysed the PCR reads with MiXCR anew, one entry per CDR3 protein. Of around 19,000 distinct CDR3 sequences listed, around 40% are singletons. The material sequenced was normal esophageal tissue next to the tumor. The source of this sequence is a female donor with esophageal squamous cell carcinoma. The chain couples TRBV5-5 to TRBJ1-1; D remains unclear. The CDR3 sequence is CASNTGISLGTEAFF. The CDR3 DNA is TGTGCCAGCAACACTGGAATATCTCTCGGCACTGAAGCTTTCTTT.